These 26 T cell receptor beta chains originate from one sample sequenced in a study of blood T cell repertoires in COVID-19. TCRdb keeps only in-frame clones here, not all; method: immunoSEQ multiplex PCR. The sample shows 120,000 to 150,000 clones, approximately 80% of them seen only once. What was sequenced was peripheral blood. These receptors came from a man aged 60-69 years with active or convalescent COVID-19.

The chain has TRBV9 and TRBJ2-7; D is perhaps TRBD1 (5 bases). CDR3 length equals 15 residues. The V end was cut by 0 bases, the J end by 0 bases, with 10 bases between. Per the germline V gene, CDR1 is SGDLS and CDR2 is YYNGEE. CDR3 in amino acids: CASSVASGPSYEQYF. The DNA of the CDR3 is TGTGCCAGCAGCGTAGCATCAGGGCCCTCCTACGAGCAGTACTTC.

The sample holds many counts of this clone. In nucleotides, the CDR3 is TGTGCCAGCAGCGGACAGGGAGGGAGCTCCTATAATTCACCCCTCCACTTT. Encoded protein: CASSGQGGSSYNSPLHF. The chain combines TRBV4-2 with TRBJ1-6; 8 bases map to TRBD1. This CDR3 region has 17 residues. V lost 5 bases to trimming and J lost 0 bases; unmatched junction nucleotides: 6. Germline V CDR1 and CDR2: LGHNA, YNFKEQ.

This clone was found once. The rearrangement joins TRBV7-9 to TRBJ2-1; D is ambiguous. CDR3 length: 14 amino acids. Germline V gene data show CDR1 as SEHNR and CDR2 as FQNEAQ (reference sequence). V was shortened by 3 bases and J by 8 bases, with 14 bases between the two germline ends. CDR3 residues: CASSFLEIVDEQFF. The CDR3 coding sequence is TGTGCCAGCAGCTTCCTGGAGATAGTCGATGAGCAGTTCTTC.

The gene calls are TRBV7-5 and TRBJ1-3. TRBV7-5 is a listed pseudogene. The CDR3 consists of 19 residues. The CDR3 protein is CVRSLPLFRQRGSGNTIYF. The CDR3 DNA reads TGTGTCAGAAGCTTACCTCTCTTCCGTCAACGGGGCTCTGGAAACACCATATATTTT.

This chain joins TRBV7-6 and TRBJ2-5, with D possibly being TRBD2 (5 bases). The CDR3 extends over 13 amino acids. Looked up from germline, CDR1 is SGHVS and CDR2 is FNYEAQ. Deletions cut 4 bases from V and 10 bases from J, with 16 bases between. In DNA, the CDR3 is TGTGCCAGCAGCTCCGACGGGATATTGGGCCAGTACTTC. Translated, it gives CASSSDGILGQYF. The whole variable domain, filled in from reference TRBV7-6 and TRBJ2-5, reads GAGVSQSPRYKVTKRGQDVALRCDPISGHVSLYWYRQALGQGPEFLTYFNYEAQQDKSGLPNDRFSAERPEGSISTLTIQRTEQRDSAMYRCASSSDGILGQYFGPGTRLLVL.

CDR3 region: CASSPALAALTDTQYF. The CDR3 nucleotides are TGCGCCAGCAGTCCAGCTCTAGCGGCCCTCACAGATACGCAGTATTTT. The rearrangement uses TRBV5-1 and TRBJ2-3, with 7 bases identical to TRBD2. The trim removed 5 bases at V and 2 bases at J, leaving 11 bases unmatched. This CDR3 is built from 16 residues. Germline assignment: CDR1 SGHRS and CDR2 YFSETQ.

The chain's CDR3 is CASSLQGQGANTGELFF. CDR3 DNA sequence: TGTGCCAGCAGCCTCCAGGGACAGGGCGCGAACACCGGGGAGCTGTTTTTT. The gene calls are TRBV7-3 and TRBJ2-2; 9 nucleotides agree with TRBD1. V gave up 5 bases and J gave up 0 bases; unmatched junction bases: 7. From germline, CDR1 is SGHTA and CDR2 FQGTGA. The CDR3 consists of 17 residues.

The V call is TRBV20-1, the J call TRBJ1-2; D remains unclear. Deletions cut 5 bases from V and 8 bases from J, with 12 bases between. The CDR3 runs to 11 residues. CDR1 DFQATT and CDR2 SNEGSKA come from the germline V gene (reference sequence). The CDR3: CSASGWEGYTF. The CDR3 DNA reads TGCAGTGCTTCCGGGTGGGAGGGCTACACCTTC.

The chain links TRBV4-3 to TRBJ2-2; 7 bases map to TRBD1. The junction had 6 bases not matched to a gene; V was cut back by 2 bases and J by 0 bases. This CDR3 region has 17 residues. CDR1 LGHNA and CDR2 YSLEER come from the germline V gene. The CDR3 is CASSQRGTESNTGELFF. The DNA of the CDR3 is TGCGCCAGCAGCCAAAGGGGGACAGAGTCGAACACCGGGGAGCTGTTTTTT.

This sequence joins TRBV6-2 or TRBV6-3 and TRBJ2-5; TRBD2 matches at 13 bases. The CDR3 is made up of 16 amino acids. J lost 4 bases, V lost 5 bases, and 7 bases had no gene match. Germline values: CDR1 MNHEY, CDR2 SVGEGT. CDR3 residues: CASSDLLAGGRETQYF. CDR3 coding DNA: TGTGCCAGCAGTGACCTACTAGCGGGAGGGAGAGAGACCCAGTACTTC.

The chain is built from TRBV11-2 and TRBJ1-2; TRBD1 matches at 7 bases. The CDR3 is 14 residues long. Germline values: CDR1 SGHAT, CDR2 FQNNGV. V gave up 0 bases and J gave up 6 bases; unmatched junction bases: 4. CDR3 nucleotides: TGTGCCAGCAGCTTAGATTTCCAGGGGGATGGCTACACCTTC. It is translated as CASSLDFQGDGYTF.

This clone was recorded only once. The CDR3 sequence is CASSQDEGGQDYNSPLHF. CDR3 in DNA: TGTGCCAGCAGCCAAGATGAGGGGGGGCAGGACTATAATTCACCCCTCCACTTT. The chain employs TRBV4-2 and TRBJ1-6; D is possibly TRBD1 (6 bases). V lost 0 bases, J lost 3 bases, and 15 bases lay in between. This CDR3 comprises 18 residues. Germline CDR1 reads LGHNA; CDR2 reads YNFKEQ.

The chain recombines TRBV6-6 with TRBJ2-2, with D maybe TRBD2 (5 bases). The CDR3 has 15 residues. The germline V gene has CDR1 MNHNY and CDR2 SVGAGI (reference sequence). V dropped 0 bases and J dropped 2 bases, with 7 bases sitting between them. CDR3 sequence reads: CASSYSSGNTGELFF. CDR3 DNA sequence: TGTGCCAGCAGTTACTCGAGCGGTAACACCGGGGAGCTGTTTTTT.

The genes are TRBV28 and TRBJ1-1, with 7 bases that match TRBD1. CDR3 length: 16 amino acids. Trimming removed 2 bases from V and 1 base from J; junction bases left unmatched: 7. Germline lookup yields CDR1 MDHEN and CDR2 SYDVKM. CDR3 in amino acids: CASSLVRGQTNTEAFF. In DNA, the CDR3 is TGTGCCAGCAGTTTAGTAAGGGGACAGACGAACACTGAAGCTTTCTTT. The full variable domain, its missing parts supplied by reference TRBV28 and TRBJ1-1, is DVKVTQSSRYLVKRTGEKVFLECVQDMDHENMFWYRQDPGLGLRLIYFSYDVKMKEKGDIPEGYSVSREKKERFSLILESASTNQTSMYLCASSLVRGQTNTEAFFGQGTRLTVV.

V is TRBV6-2 or TRBV6-3 and J is TRBJ2-2; 9 nucleotides match TRBD1. The CDR3 spans 19 residues. V lost 2 bases and J lost 2; bases outside the gene matches: 12. Germline V CDR1 and CDR2: MNHEY, SVGEGT. The CDR3 bases are TGTGCCAGCAGTTACACCCCATCTGGGACAGGGATCAACACCGGGGAGCTGTTTTTT. Translated: CASSYTPSGTGINTGELFF.

The CDR3 region is CASSAGQGVYIQYF. The CDR3, as DNA: TGTGCCAGCAGTGCTGGACAGGGGGTCTACATTCAGTACTTC. This chain joins TRBV28 and TRBJ2-4; 10 bases align to TRBD1. The CDR3 length is 14 residues. Germline CDR1 is MDHEN and CDR2 is SYDVKM. V shed 5 bases, J shed 8 bases, and the junction held 6 bases outside the gene matches.

V is TRBV12-3 or TRBV12-4 and J is TRBJ1-5, with D perhaps TRBD1 (6 bases). The CDR3 has 13 amino acids. V lost 6 bases and J lost 3, with 9 bases in between. The DNA of the CDR3 is TGTGCCAGCAGCCGACAGGCCAATCAGCCCCAGCATTTT. The encoded protein is CASSRQANQPQHF.

The rearrangement joins TRBV29-1 to TRBJ1-2, with a weak D call TRBD1 (5 bases). V lost 6 bases and J lost 8, with 13 bases in between. From germline, CDR1 is SQVTM and CDR2 ANQGSEA. The CDR3 is 11 residues long. CDR3 loop: CSVGGWEGYTF. The CDR3 bases are TGCAGCGTCGGGGGTTGGGAAGGCTACACCTTC.

The chain combines TRBV4-1 with TRBJ2-1, with TRBD2 matching 12 bases. The trim removed 0 bases at V and 7 bases at J, leaving 7 bases unmatched. The CDR3 runs to 17 residues. Looked up from germline, CDR1 is MGHRA and CDR2 is YSYEKL. CDR3 region: CASSQEINGLAGNEQFF. CDR3 DNA: TGCGCCAGCAGCCAAGAGATTAACGGACTAGCGGGAAATGAGCAGTTCTTC.

This clone was recorded once. This sequence joins TRBV21-1 and TRBJ1-5; the table gives TRBD1 as D, unverified against the DNA. TRBV21-1 is annotated as a pseudogene. This CDR3 contains 16 residues. CDR3 in amino acids: CASSTPDRGPHQPQHF. The CDR3 nucleotides read TGTGCCAGCAGCACGCCGGACAGGGGCCCCCATCAGCCCCAGCATTTT.

CDR3 nucleotide sequence: TGTGCCAGCAGCTTGGATTTTAACAGGGGGCAGGTGGTGCAGTACTTC. Protein: CASSLDFNRGQVVQYF. The chain uses TRBV5-4 and TRBJ2-7; 9 positions agree with TRBD1. Germline CDR1 is SGHNT and CDR2 is YYREEE (reference sequence). The CDR3 consists of 16 residues. The J segment lost 9 bases and the V segment lost 0 bases, leaving 13 bases of the junction unmatched. Complete variable domain (other parts from reference TRBV5-4 and TRBJ2-7): ETGVTQSPTHLIKTRGQQVTLRCSSQSGHNTVSWYQQALGQGPQFIFQYYREEENGRGNFPPRFSGLQFPNYSSELNVNALELDDSALYLCASSLDFNRGQVVQYFGPGTRLTVT.

The table lists this clone with a few counts. In DNA, the CDR3 is TGTGCCAGTACTCCTTCAAACAGGGCACGACAGCCCCAGCATTTT. The encoded protein is CASTPSNRARQPQHF. The J gene is TRBJ1-5, the V gene TRBV19; D possibly corresponds to TRBD1 (6 bases). V lost 7 bases and J lost 7, with 20 bases in between. The CDR3 extends over 15 amino acids. Per the germline V gene, CDR1 is LNHDA and CDR2 is SQIVND (reference sequence).

V gene TRBV4-1 combines with J gene TRBJ2-3; 9 nucleotides line up with TRBD2. Germline trimming cut 1 base from V and 7 bases from J; bases unmatched to any gene: 12. Germline V lookup: CDR1 MGHRA, CDR2 YSYEKL. This CDR3 comprises 17 residues. Here the CDR3 DNA reads TGCGCCAGCAGCCAAGCTTGGACTAGCGATTCGCCTTATACGCAGTATTTT. The encoded protein is CASSQAWTSDSPYTQYF.

This chain joins TRBV28 and TRBJ1-4; D gene ambiguous. V was cut by 6 bases and J by 4 bases, with 15 bases left in between. This CDR3 comprises 15 residues. Germline CDR1 reads MDHEN; CDR2 reads SYDVKM. The CDR3 loop is CASSRPNRYNEKLFF. CDR3 in DNA: TGTGCCAGCAGCCGTCCGAACAGATATAATGAAAAACTGTTTTTT.

This clone was found a few times. This chain links TRBV19 with TRBJ2-1, with 7 nucleotides matching TRBD2. CDR1 LNHDA and CDR2 SQIVND come from the germline V gene (reference sequence). V trimming: 9 bases; J trimming: 5 bases; junction bases outside the gene matches: 7. This CDR3 spans 13 amino acids. The CDR3: CASPKGRDNEQFF. The CDR3 bases are TGTGCCAGCCCGAAAGGGAGGGACAATGAGCAGTTCTTC.

This clone has just a few counts. This chain uses TRBV7-9 with TRBJ2-1; the match to TRBD2 covers 15 bases. Looked up from germline, CDR1 is SEHNR and CDR2 is FQNEAQ (reference sequence). V dropped 0 bases and J dropped 8; count of bases not matched to a gene: 8. There are 18 residues in the CDR3. The CDR3 sequence is CASSLAGTSGRFRDEQFF. CDR3 sequence (DNA): TGTGCCAGCAGCTTAGCGGGGACTAGCGGGAGGTTTCGGGATGAGCAGTTCTTC.